One T cell receptor (beta chain) is described in this entry. In the original analysis: Reference gene primer amplification gave estimated nucleated cell counts. TCRdb keeps only in-frame clones here, not all; method: immunoSEQ multiplex PCR. That table furnishes V, J and clone size, whereas the DNA furnished D and trimming. The table includes some 140,000 clones, about 72% detected once. CDR1 is DFQATT and CDR2 is SNEGSKA in the germline V gene (reference sequence). The ends were cut back, 5 bases at V and 4 bases at J, with 17 bases in the middle. This CDR3 has 14 residues. The data were obtained in a study of blood T cell repertoires in COVID-19. About the study: The samples span acute and convalescent COVID-19 from the United States, Italy and Spain. Sample material is recorded as cDNA or gDNA derived from T cells, B-cell-depleted T cells, or PBMCs.

The TCR sequence derives from a man aged 60-69 years who had recovered from COVID-19. The sequenced material came from peripheral blood. The V gene is TRBV20-1, the J gene TRBJ1-1; D is perhaps TRBD1 (6 bases). The DNA for the CDR3 is TGCAGTGCTGGTGCCGCGAAACAGGGCACTGAAGCTTTCTTT. It yields the protein CSAGAAKQGTEAFF.